Following are 18 T cell receptor beta chains from one sample sequenced in a study of T cell repertoires in cytomegalovirus infection. One entry per CDR3 protein results from TCRdb running MiXCR on the reads. The data hold about 890,000 distinct CDR3 sequences, with around 30% observed a single time. Their recognized antigens are unknown. The specimen was cultured CD8+ T cells from PBMCs, collected from culture after CMV antigen stimulation. These TCRs come from a human donor in good health (CMV status not recorded). Some clones in this sample may be carry-over from other donors' samples.

The V and J genes are TRBV6-6 and TRBJ2-2, with TRBD1 matching over 10 bases. Per germline, CDR1 MNHNY and CDR2 SVGAGI (reference sequence). With 6 bases clipped from V and 3 bases from J, the junction kept 10 bases outside the gene matches. There are 17 residues in the CDR3. CDR3 sequence: CASSPLLGQGDTGELFF. The CDR3 bases are TGTGCCAGCAGCCCCCTCCTCGGACAGGGGGACACCGGGGAGCTGTTTTTT.

With regard to this clonotype: A much bigger clone sits one base away, suggesting this may be a read error. The gene calls are TRBV7-2 and TRBJ2-3; D remains unclear. Germline CDR1 and CDR2: SGHTA and FQGNSA. CDR3 length: 13 amino acids. CDR3 DNA: TGTGCCAGCAGCAAAATAAGCACAGATATGCAGTATTTT. The encoded protein is CASSKISTDMQYF.

This clonotype was found a few times. The genes are TRBV5-6 and TRBJ2-1; possibly TRBD1 or TRBD2 for D (6 bases each). V gave up 0 bases and J gave up 7 bases, with 14 bases separating them. This CDR3 is 15 amino acids long. The germline V gene encodes CDR1 SGHDT and CDR2 YYEEEE. The CDR3 nucleotides are TGTGCCAGCAGCTTGGAGGCAGGGGAGGAAAATGAGCAGTTCTTC. Translation: CASSLEAGEENEQFF. Filled out from reference TRBV5-6 and TRBJ2-1, the complete variable domain reads DAGVTQSPTHLIKTRGQQVTLRCSPKSGHDTVSWYQQALGQGPQFIFQYYEEEERQRGNFPDRFSGHQFPNYSSELNVNALLLGDSALYLCASSLEAGEENEQFFGPGTRLTVL.

This clonotype was observed at least ten times. The gene calls are TRBV7-8 and TRBJ2-5, with TRBD2 identical over 9 bases. The J segment lost 4 bases and the V segment lost 6 bases, leaving 3 bases of the junction unmatched. Per germline, CDR1 SGHVS and CDR2 FQNEAQ. The length of the CDR3 is 13 residues. In DNA form, the CDR3 reads TGTGCCAGCAGGACTAGCGGCGGAGAGACCCAGTACTTC. Translation: CASRTSGGETQYF.

Ten or more counts support this clonotype. The rearrangement joins TRBV7-9 to TRBJ2-7; possibly TRBD1 for D (6 bases). The CDR3 loop spans 13 amino acids. Germline CDR1 SEHNR, CDR2 FQNEAQ (reference sequence). Between the trimmed V and J ends, which lost 2 bases and 5 bases, there was a span of 10 bases. CDR3 bases: TGTGCCAGCAGCTTAAGGGGGACGGACGAGCAGTACTTC. Protein product: CASSLRGTDEQYF.

The sample holds a few counts of this clonotype. V is TRBV4-1 and J is TRBJ1-1; D unresolved. Trimming stripped 0 bases from V and 1 base from J, with 9 bases between. Germline V gene sequence: CDR1 MGHRA, CDR2 YSYEKL. The CDR3 has 15 residues. The CDR3 DNA reads as TGCGCCAGCAGCCAAGAGCACCGGACGAACACTGAAGCTTTCTTT. Translating it yields CASSQEHRTNTEAFF.

The chain uses TRBV29-1 and TRBJ2-7; no reliable D call. CDR1 is SQVTM and CDR2 is ANQGSEA in the germline V gene. The V and J ends lost 4 bases and 2 bases respectively, with 12 bases between them. This CDR3 is built from 13 residues. CDR3 sequence: CSVVVPIPYEQYF. The DNA of the CDR3 is TGCAGCGTTGTCGTCCCCATCCCCTACGAGCAGTACTTC.

This clonotype appeared a few times. The V call is TRBV6-1, the J call TRBJ2-2, with D maybe TRBD1 (6 bases). The CDR3 contains 15 residues. Germline lookup yields CDR1 MNHNS and CDR2 SASEGT. V shed 2 bases and J shed 5 bases, with 12 bases lying between them. CDR3 residues: CASSENLGATGELFF. The CDR3 nucleotides read TGTGCCAGCAGTGAAAATCTGGGGGCGACCGGGGAGCTGTTTTTT.

This clonotype was picked up a small number of times. The chain combines TRBV7-3 with TRBJ2-2; D gene uncertain. V lost 0 bases and J lost 6, with 20 bases in between. This CDR3 has 18 residues. The germline gives CDR1 SGHTA, CDR2 FQGTGA. In nucleotides, the CDR3 is TGTGCCAGCAGCTTAACTGGCAGCTATTATCGAACCGCCGGGGAGCTGTTTTTT. Translating gives CASSLTGSYYRTAGELFF.

This clonotype was counted many times. V usage is TRBV7-2 and J usage is TRBJ2-4; D is possibly TRBD1 (6 bases). This CDR3 comprises 15 residues. Trimming took 5 bases from V and 5 from J, leaving 16 bases between them. Germline CDR1 and CDR2: SGHTA and FQGNSA. Here the CDR3 reads CASSLGTSYQNIQYF. As DNA, the CDR3 is TGTGCCAGCAGCCTCGGGACAAGTTACCAAAACATTCAGTACTTC.

This clonotype was detected only a few times. This rearrangement joins TRBV13 to TRBJ1-6, with TRBD1 matching 9 bases. Germline assignment: CDR1 PRHDT and CDR2 FYEKMQ (reference sequence). The CDR3 sequence is 17 residues long. V was pared by 4 bases and J by 9 bases, with 13 bases of the junction left unmatched. DNA of the CDR3: TGTGCCAGCAGCTCATCCTACACAGGGGGCACATTTTCACCCCTCCACTTT. This gives the protein CASSSSYTGGTFSPLHF.

V usage is TRBV6-2 or TRBV6-3 and J usage is TRBJ2-5; D is unclear. There are 8 residues in the CDR3. V shed 8 bases and J shed 9 bases, with 4 bases lying between them. Germline CDR1 MNHEY, CDR2 SVGEGT. The CDR3 spells CASGSQYF. In nucleotides, the CDR3 is TGTGCCAGCGGCTCCCAGTACTTC.

This clonotype has only a few counts. The rearrangement joins TRBV12-3 or TRBV12-4 to TRBJ2-7, with 7 bases matching TRBD1. Losses at the gene ends were 3 bases for V and 4 bases for J; bases not matched to a gene: 6. CDR3 length equals 14 residues. The CDR3, as DNA: TGTGCCAGCAGTTTCGGTACAGGGGTGTACGAGCAGTACTTC. As protein: CASSFGTGVYEQYF.

This clonotype turned up a few times. V and J are TRBV20-1 and TRBJ1-1; no definite D call. Germline V gene lookup returns CDR1 DFQATT and CDR2 SNEGSKA (reference sequence). The CDR3 length is 14 residues. V lost 5 bases, J lost 4 bases, and 17 bases lay in between. The CDR3 loop is CSADRPADGTEAFF. For the CDR3, the DNA is TGCAGTGCTGACCGACCAGCGGATGGCACTGAAGCTTTCTTT.

This sequence joins TRBV7-2 and TRBJ2-1; no clear D gene. This CDR3 is built from 17 residues. Germline V gene sequence: CDR1 SGHTA, CDR2 FQGNSA. Trimming removed 0 bases from V and 0 bases from J, with 12 bases in between. The CDR3, as DNA: TGTGCCAGCAGCTTAGCGCTACACCCAATCTCCTACAATGAGCAGTTCTTC. Encoded protein: CASSLALHPISYNEQFF.

This clonotype was detected many times. This chain uses TRBV19 with TRBJ2-1, with 9 bases identical to TRBD2. This CDR3 has 17 amino acids. V gave up 0 bases and J gave up 7 bases; unmatched junction bases: 10. The V gene's germline CDR1 is LNHDA and CDR2 SQIVND (reference sequence). CDR3 coding DNA: TGTGCCAGTAGTATAGATCCCTCAGGACTAGCGAAGAATGAGCAGTTCTTC. It encodes CASSIDPSGLAKNEQFF.

The chain joins TRBV2 to TRBJ2-5; D may be TRBD2 (6 bases). With 3 bases removed from V and 0 bases from J, the gap between germline ends came to 14 bases. Germline-derived CDR1 and CDR2 are SNHLY and FYNNEI. CDR3 length: 16 residues. CDR3 nucleotides: TGTGCCAGCAGTGAGTCGGTGGGGGGACACCAAGAGACCCAGTACTTC. Translated: CASSESVGGHQETQYF.

J is TRBJ2-4 and V is TRBV7-2; the match to TRBD1 covers 7 bases. CDR1 is SGHTA, CDR2 FQGNSA, per germline. The CDR3 is 18 amino acids. V shed 5 bases and J 0 bases; nucleotides not matched to a gene: 13. In nucleotides, the CDR3 is TGTGCCAGCAGCCTCCGGGACAGTGAAATACTAGCCAAAAACATTCAGTACTTC. Its translation is CASSLRDSEILAKNIQYF.